This TCR beta chain was profiled in a study of T cell responses to AZD1222 COVID-19 vaccine. Study-level background: Whether given at about 4 or about 12 weeks, second doses were pooled.

Findings and caveats of the study: Clonal diversity may have been underestimated, and the donors were mostly white British, with more females than males. Just six or seven AZD1222 recipients tested seropositive at baseline.

This clone showed up just once. The antigen remains undetermined. TCRdb's table, derived via immunoSEQ multiplex PCR, lists solely in-frame clones and lacks some. The data hold roughly 100,000 clones, with about nine tenths observed a single time. CDR1 and CDR2 from the germline V gene are MNHEY and SVGAGI. With 2 bases removed from V and 1 base from J, the gap between germline ends came to 5 bases. This CDR3 spans 14 amino acids. The J gene is TRBJ2-2, the V gene TRBV6-5, with D hard to call. The source material was peripheral blood, sampled on day 0 of AZD1222 vaccination. The TCR comes from an adult in good health. The CDR3 reads CASSYRWNTGELFF. CDR3 DNA sequence: TGTGCCAGCAGTTACAGATGGAACACCGGGGAGCTGTTTTTT.